This T cell receptor beta chain was obtained from a study of T cell responses to AZD1222 COVID-19 vaccine. Whole-study results and caveats: With dominance at 160-218 and 743-854, vaccine-associated CD4 TCRs spanned spike. The study reported that nearly half of spike-specific TCRs target unmutated variant regions.

Comments on this clone: Its target is unknown.

Germline CDR1 SGHTA, CDR2 FQGNSA. The CDR3 spans 16 residues. J lost 7 bases, V lost 2 bases, and 5 bases had no gene match. TCRdb's table, derived via immunoSEQ multiplex PCR, lists solely in-frame clones and lacks some. The profile shows about 39,000 clones, approximately 88% of them singletons. The chain links TRBV7-2 to TRBJ2-2; TRBD2 matches 12 bases. The sequences come from peripheral blood, collected 28 days after the second dose of the MenACWY control vaccine. The sequence was collected from an adult who received the MenACWY meningococcal vaccine as a control. The CDR3 protein is CASSLRTSGKGGELFF. For the CDR3, the DNA is TGTGCCAGCAGCTTACGGACTAGCGGGAAAGGCGGGGAGCTGTTTTTT.